The next 19 T cell receptor beta chains were all read from a single sample in a study of blood T cell repertoires in COVID-19. Repertoires were generated with immunoSEQ multiplex PCR, while TCRdb's copy carries only in-frame clones and drops some. The sample includes 100,000 to 120,000 clones, roughly 79% of them seen just once. Sequenced input: peripheral blood. These receptors were collected from an elderly woman with active or convalescent COVID-19.

The rearrangement uses TRBV19 and TRBJ1-2; 7 bases agree with TRBD1. The CDR3 has 15 amino acids. The germline gives CDR1 LNHDA, CDR2 SQIVND (reference sequence). V gave up 4 bases and J gave up 5 bases; unmatched junction bases: 10. This CDR3 reads CASSTPRTGDYGYTF. The CDR3 bases are TGTGCCAGTAGTACACCCCGGACAGGAGATTATGGCTACACCTTC.

This CDR3 is CASQRVGGDQYF. The CDR3 coding sequence is TGTGCCAGTCAGAGGGTAGGGGGGGACCAGTACTTC. The chain employs TRBV2 and TRBJ2-5; possible D gene TRBD2, 7 bases. Germline V lookup: CDR1 SNHLY, CDR2 FYNNEI. CDR3 length: 12 amino acids. V lost 9 bases, J lost 10 bases, and 18 bases lay in between.

The gene calls are TRBV5-1 and TRBJ1-4, with a possible D match to TRBD1 (5 bases). The germline V gene encodes CDR1 SGHRS and CDR2 YFSETQ. Trimming removed 3 bases at V and 1 base at J, with 16 bases between. The CDR3 has 17 residues. CDR3 DNA sequence: TGCGCCAGCAGCTGGGCTCGTCGGGGGTTAACTAATGAAAAACTGTTTTTT. Protein sequence: CASSWARRGLTNEKLFF.

V gene TRBV2 combines with J gene TRBJ2-7; 10 positions agree with TRBD2. With V trimmed by 5 bases and J by 13 bases, 17 bases remained unmatched. The germline CDR1 and CDR2 sequences are SNHLY and FYNNEI. This CDR3 comprises 15 residues. The CDR3 DNA is TGTGCCAGCAGTCGAAGGGTTGTGAGCGGGAGGGCCTATTACTTC. It translates to CASSRRVVSGRAYYF.

Here the CDR3 reads CASSPPRQGPYTEAFF. The CDR3 DNA reads TGTGCCAGCAGCCCGCCAAGACAGGGCCCATACACTGAAGCTTTCTTT. V usage is TRBV5-4 and J usage is TRBJ1-1; 7 positions agree with TRBD1. The CDR3 totals 16 residues. Germline assignment: CDR1 SGHNT and CDR2 YYREEE (reference sequence). Unmatched junction bases numbered 12, after V lost 4 bases and J lost 3 bases.

J is TRBJ1-2 and V is TRBV7-2; possibly TRBD1 for D (6 bases). Germline V gene data show CDR1 as SGHTA and CDR2 as FQGNSA. This CDR3 has 14 amino acids. The V end was cut by 5 bases, the J end by 2 bases, with 12 bases between. The CDR3 is CASSARTENYGYTF. CDR3 nucleotide sequence: TGTGCCAGCAGCGCCCGGACAGAAAACTATGGCTACACCTTC.

This clone was picked up a small number of times. V usage is TRBV15 and J usage is TRBJ2-1; 13 bases are a match to TRBD2. This CDR3 has 16 amino acids. Per the germline V gene, CDR1 is LNHNV and CDR2 is YYDKDF (reference sequence). With V trimmed by 5 bases and J by 10 bases, 11 bases remained unmatched. In DNA, the CDR3 is TGTGCCACCAGCGAGAGGACTAGCGGGGGTAGGGAAGAGCAGTTCTTC. Translation gives CATSERTSGGREEQFF.

The chain couples TRBV7-9 to TRBJ1-2; D possibly corresponds to TRBD1 (6 bases). The CDR3 runs 15 residues. The V end lost 4 bases, the J end lost 7 bases, and 19 bases lay between the germline ends. Germline lookup yields CDR1 SEHNR and CDR2 FQNEAQ (reference sequence). CDR3 coding DNA: TGTGCCAGCAGCTGGTCGGGGGGCACCAGGGGTGGCTACACCTTC. Translating it yields CASSWSGGTRGGYTF.

J is TRBJ2-1 and V is TRBV5-1; 10 nucleotides match TRBD1. V was pared by 4 bases and J by 7 bases, with 5 bases of the junction left unmatched. The length of the CDR3 is 14 residues. The germline gives CDR1 SGHRS, CDR2 YFSETQ. The DNA for the CDR3 is TGCGCCAGCAGCCGGGACAGGGGAATAAATGAGCAGTTCTTC. Its protein product is CASSRDRGINEQFF.

The table lists this clone with a count of one. The V gene is TRBV25-1, the J gene TRBJ2-2, with 14 bases that match TRBD2. This CDR3 comprises 15 residues. The V gene's germline CDR1 is MGHDK and CDR2 SYGVNS. V gave up 5 bases and J gave up 7 bases; unmatched junction bases: 3. CDR3 nucleotides: TGTGCCAGCAGTCCGGGACTAGCGGGAGTCGGGGAGCTGTTTTTT. Protein: CASSPGLAGVGELFF.

In regard to this clone: Mismatch with germline at one junction end may stem from a read error. The V and J genes are TRBV5-1 and TRBJ2-1; TRBD2 aligns across 11 bases. The CDR3 extends over 14 amino acids. Germline V gene data show CDR1 as SGHRS and CDR2 as YFSETQ. The CDR3 spells CASSLELAGGIRVF. CDR3 DNA sequence: TGCGCCAGCAGCTTGGAATTAGCGGGAGGGATAAGGGTCTTC.

The V and J genes are TRBV11-2 and TRBJ2-7; 9 nucleotides align to TRBD1. The CDR3 covers 14 residues. J lost 2 bases, V lost 5 bases, and 4 bases had no gene match. Germline V gives CDR1 SGHAT, CDR2 FQNNGV. The CDR3 sequence: CASSIDRGAYEQYF. CDR3 nucleotide sequence: TGTGCCAGCAGCATTGACAGGGGGGCCTACGAGCAGTACTTC.

This chain uses TRBV5-1 with TRBJ2-1; 14 nucleotides line up with TRBD2. V gave up 4 bases and J gave up 10 bases; unmatched junction bases: 7. This CDR3 comprises 15 residues. Per germline, CDR1 SGHRS and CDR2 YFSETQ. The CDR3: CASSDTTSGRGEQFF. For the CDR3, the DNA is TGCGCCAGCAGCGATACGACTAGCGGGAGGGGAGAGCAGTTCTTC.

The CDR3 loop reads CASSLGRQIAGDTQYF. The CDR3 nucleotides read TGTGCCAGCAGCTTAGGGCGACAGATAGCAGGAGATACGCAGTATTTT. The chain couples TRBV11-3 to TRBJ2-3, with a tentative D call TRBD1 (5 bases). Germline CDR1 and CDR2: SGHNT and YENEEA. CDR3 length equals 16 residues. V dropped 1 base and J dropped 5 bases, with 16 bases sitting between them.

The chain combines TRBV9 with TRBJ2-2, with 9 bases identical to TRBD1. The germline V gene has CDR1 SGDLS and CDR2 YYNGEE. The CDR3 extends over 14 amino acids. J was trimmed by 5 bases and V by 6 bases; bases with no gene match: 5. The CDR3 loop reads CASNLQGATGELFF. The DNA for the CDR3 is TGTGCCAGCAACTTACAGGGGGCTACCGGGGAGCTGTTTTTT.

This chain uses TRBV2 with TRBJ1-2; 9 nucleotides line up with TRBD1. Germline V gene data show CDR1 as SNHLY and CDR2 as FYNNEI. The ends lost 11 bases at V and 5 bases at J; junction bases unmatched: 3. CDR3 size: 11 residues. In nucleotides, the CDR3 is TGTGCCGGAGGGACAGGGTATGGCTACACCTTC. Translation: CAGGTGYGYTF. The whole variable domain, filled in from reference TRBV2 and TRBJ1-2, reads EPEVTQTPSHQVTQMGQEVILRCVPISNHLYFYWYRQILGQKVEFLVSFYNNEISEKSEIFDDQFSVERPDGSNFTLKIRSTKLEDSAMYFCAGGTGYGYTFGSGTRLTVV.

The chain couples TRBV9 to TRBJ2-5; 7 nucleotides agree with TRBD1. V was clipped by 3 bases and J by 1 base; unmatched bases: 12. The CDR3 totals 17 residues. Germline CDR1 and CDR2: SGDLS and YYNGEE. The CDR3 is CASSAPRGRPFQETQYF. The CDR3 DNA follows: TGTGCCAGCAGCGCCCCAAGGGGGCGGCCATTCCAAGAGACCCAGTACTTC. Full variable domain (outside the CDR3, taken from reference TRBV9 and TRBJ2-5): DSGVTQTPKHLITATGQRVTLRCSPRSGDLSVYWYQQSLDQGLQFLIQYYNGEERAKGNILERFSAQQFPDLHSELNLSSLELGDSALYFCASSAPRGRPFQETQYFGPGTRLLVL.

This clone was detected a few times. The same CDR3 also results from other DNA sequences found in this sample. The rearrangement joins TRBV5-4 to TRBJ2-2; D gene ambiguous. The CDR3 is made up of 15 amino acids. Germline V gives CDR1 SGHNT, CDR2 YYREEE (reference sequence). Trimming removed 0 bases from V and 2 bases from J, with 8 bases in between. CDR3 in amino acids: CASSLANRNTGELFF. For the CDR3, the DNA is TGTGCCAGCAGCTTGGCCAACAGAAACACCGGGGAGCTGTTTTTT.

The chain combines TRBV7-9 with TRBJ1-5; no clear D. The V gene lost 1 base and the J gene lost 7 bases, with 5 bases spanning the gap. This CDR3 contains 12 residues. Germline CDR1 and CDR2: SEHNR and FQNEAQ (reference sequence). The CDR3: CASSLGVQPQHF. The CDR3 DNA reads as TGTGCCAGCAGCTTAGGCGTACAGCCCCAGCATTTT.